A selection of T cell receptor beta chains follows, all from one sample in a study of blood T cells in healthy people across ages. TCRdb reprocessed the 5' RACE reads with MiXCR, giving one entry per CDR3 protein. This sample yields roughly 1.6 million distinct CDR3 sequences, of which roughly 32% are seen a single time; around 10% belongs to the top ten. Sequences were obtained from blood. The receptors here all came from a woman younger than 45 in good health. CDR3s include the opening cysteine and the closing phenylalanine or tryptophan. D genes are given only for firm matches. Clone size is stated in some rows and not others, as once, few, many or a class when expanded.

V gene	D gene	clone size	J gene	CDR3 protein	CDR3 DNA
TRBV20-1	NA	NA	TRBJ1-1	CSARLQVMNTEAFF	TGCAGTGCTAGACTACAGGTCATGAACACTGAAGCTTTCTTT
TRBV20-1	NA	few	TRBJ2-1	CSARLDGGSYNEQFF	TGCAGTGCTAGGCTAGATGGGGGATCCTACAATGAGCAGTTCTTC
TRBV28	NA	few	TRBJ2-1	CASSPPRLGQFF	TGTGCCAGCAGCCCTCCTCGTTTAGGGCAGTTCTTC
TRBV20-1	NA	NA	TRBJ1-2	CSARDPGGNYGYTF	TGCAGTGCTAGAGATCCTGGTGGGAACTATGGCTACACCTTC
TRBV20-1	NA	NA	TRBJ2-1	CSAVYNEQFF	TGCAGTGCTGTTTACAATGAGCAGTTCTTC
TRBV20-1	NA	NA	TRBJ2-3	CRGGDTQYF	TGCAGGGGGGGCGATACGCAGTATTTT
TRBV6-1	TRBD1	NA	TRBJ1-2	CASSEGTGGSNYGYTF	TGTGCCAGCAGTGAAGGGACAGGGGGCTCTAACTATGGCTACACCTTC
TRBV20-1	NA	NA	TRBJ2-2	CSATGLTNTGELFF	TGCAGTGCTACGGGACTCACGAACACCGGGGAGCTGTTTTTT
TRBV7-9	NA	NA	TRBJ1-4	CASSLADQANEKLFF	TGTGCCAGCAGCTTAGCGGACCAAGCTAATGAAAAACTGTTTTTT
TRBV20-1	NA	NA	TRBJ2-3	CSARPGRTTDTQYF	TGCAGTGCCAGACCCGGCCGTACCACAGATACGCAGTATTTT
TRBV11-1	TRBD1	few	TRBJ2-4	CASRCRGQGAQEGYIQYF	TGTGCCAGCAGATGCAGGGGACAGGGGGCCCAAGAAGGATACATTCAGTACTTC
TRBV24-1	NA	few	TRBJ2-4	CATSADTRNIQYF	TGTGCCACCAGTGCAGATACAAGGAACATTCAGTACTTC
TRBV6-6	TRBD1	few	TRBJ1-5	CASSYKAGGGNQPQHF	TGTGCCAGCAGTTACAAGGCAGGGGGGGGCAATCAGCCCCAGCATTTT
TRBV20-1	TRBD2	few	TRBJ2-7	CSADLGLAGRYEQYF	TGCAGTGCTGACCTCGGACTAGCGGGGCGGTACGAGCAGTACTTC
TRBV7-9	TRBD1	NA	TRBJ2-6	CASSDDRGSGANVLTF	TGTGCCAGCAGCGACGACAGGGGCTCTGGGGCCAACGTCCTGACTTTC
TRBV13	NA	NA	TRBJ2-1	CASSLVGGRNSYNEQFF	TGTGCCAGCAGCTTAGTTGGGGGACGGAACTCCTACAATGAGCAGTTCTTC
TRBV10-2	TRBD2	NA	TRBJ2-1	CASSATSGGAWEQFF	TGCGCCAGCAGTGCGACTAGCGGGGGGGCTTGGGAGCAGTTCTTC
TRBV20-1	NA	few	TRBJ1-5	CSARDWPDSQPQHF	TGCAGTGCTAGAGATTGGCCAGACAGTCAGCCCCAGCATTTT
TRBV20-1	NA	NA	TRBJ2-3	CSAPQPHSTDTQYF	TGCAGTGCCCCGCAACCTCATAGCACAGATACGCAGTATTTT
TRBV2	TRBD1	NA	TRBJ2-7	CASTGDRTTYEQYF	TGTGCCAGCACCGGGGACAGAACCACCTACGAGCAGTACTTC
TRBV9	TRBD2	NA	TRBJ2-1	CASSVLPSGSSYNEQFF	TGTGCCAGCAGCGTCCTGCCTAGCGGGAGTTCCTACAATGAGCAGTTCTTC
TRBV19	TRBD2	NA	TRBJ2-1	CASSSRTSGRADRGEQFF	TGTGCCAGTAGTAGCCGTACAAGCGGGAGGGCCGATCGAGGTGAGCAGTTCTTC
TRBV7-9	NA	NA	TRBJ2-1	CASSFPQGYNEQFF	TGTGCCAGCAGCTTTCCACAGGGCTACAATGAGCAGTTCTTC
TRBV27	NA	few	TRBJ2-5	CASKPSGLEETQYF	TGTGCCAGCAAGCCGTCGGGTTTGGAGGAGACCCAGTACTTC
TRBV28	NA	NA	TRBJ1-2	CASRELIGPGGYTF	TGTGCCAGCAGGGAACTGATCGGGCCGGGTGGCTACACCTTC
TRBV5-1	TRBD2	NA	TRBJ2-7	CASSWGGRMSSYEQYF	TGCGCCAGCAGCTGGGGGGGACGGATGAGCTCCTACGAGCAGTACTTC
TRBV29-1	TRBD1	few	TRBJ1-1	CSGVDRGNTEAFF	TGCAGCGGGGTTGACAGGGGGAACACTGAAGCTTTCTTT
TRBV3-1	NA	NA	TRBJ2-3	CASSQLTGALSTDTQYF	TGTGCCAGTAGCCAATTGACGGGGGCCCTTAGCACAGATACGCAGTATTTT
TRBV9	TRBD1	NA	TRBJ1-2	CAGSVDRTGGARANYGYTF	TGTGCCGGCAGCGTCGACCGGACAGGGGGCGCTCGGGCTAACTATGGCTACACCTTC
TRBV28	NA	NA	TRBJ2-7	CASSKFRTVSYEQYF	TGTGCCAGCAGTAAATTTCGTACTGTCTCCTACGAGCAGTACTTC
TRBV30	NA	NA	TRBJ2-1	CAWGVLGHNEQFF	TGTGCCTGGGGGGTCTTGGGTCACAATGAGCAGTTCTTC
TRBV5-1	NA	few	TRBJ2-1	CASSLATANEQFF	TGCGCCAGCAGCTTGGCCACCGCCAATGAGCAGTTCTTC